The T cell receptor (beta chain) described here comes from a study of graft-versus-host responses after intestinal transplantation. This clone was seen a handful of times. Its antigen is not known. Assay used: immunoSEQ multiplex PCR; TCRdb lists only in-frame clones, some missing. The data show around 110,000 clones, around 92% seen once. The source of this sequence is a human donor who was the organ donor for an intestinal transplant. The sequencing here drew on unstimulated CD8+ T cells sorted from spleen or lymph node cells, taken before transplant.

The CDR3, as DNA: TGTGCCAGCAAACAGGGAAACACCATATATTTT. Translating gives CASKQGNTIYF. V gene TRBV27 combines with J gene TRBJ1-3; D remains ambiguous. In germline, CDR1 is MNHEY, CDR2 SMNVEV (reference sequence). CDR3 length: 11 amino acids. The germline V and J ends were trimmed by 7 bases and 4 bases, with 5 bases remaining between them.